This TCR beta chain was documented in a study of T cell repertoires and Cas9 in healthy adults. Trimming removed 6 bases at V and 4 bases at J, with 13 bases between. Germline values: CDR1 SNHLY, CDR2 FYNNEI. This CDR3 is built from 14 residues. Profiled with immunoSEQ multiplex PCR; TCRdb holds only in-frame clones, not every one. Of tens of thousands of clones listed, just under 95% are singletons. The TCR sequence derives from a human donor in good health. The V call is TRBV2, the J call TRBJ1-3, with unresolved D. The sequencing sample was made of CD4+ effector T cells (CD127+, CD25-, CD137-, CD154-) from PBMCs; culture status not recorded. CDR3 region: CASRIDKAGNTIYF. CDR3 in DNA: TGTGCCAGCAGGATTGACAAGGCCGGAAACACCATATATTTT.